The entry below describes one T cell receptor beta chain. The antigen is undetermined. This sample was included in a study of shared clonotypes between healthy human individuals. General study points: In several donors, approximately 5% of naive CD4 clonotypes appeared in common.

Clones were read by immunoSEQ multiplex PCR, and TCRdb kept only the in-frame ones, dropping some. Among hundreds of thousands of clones listed, roughly 95% were seen once. In the CD4+ fraction, cells were divided into CD45RA+ naive and CD45RA-negative memory subsets. The sample consisted of naive CD4+ T cells sorted from blood. Subset specified: CD45RA+ positively selected. This TCR was recovered from a woman in her 30s in good health.

CDR3 bases: TGTGCCAGCAGCGCGACGCCGGGACAGGTTAACACTGAAGCTTTCTTT. It encodes CASSATPGQVNTEAFF. V is TRBV7-9 and J is TRBJ1-1; the match to TRBD1 covers 8 bases. J was trimmed by 2 bases and V by 5 bases; bases with no gene match: 10. The CDR3 has 16 residues. Germline V gene sequence: CDR1 SEHNR, CDR2 FQNEAQ (reference sequence).